These T cell receptor beta chains were read from a single sample in a study of T cells in Graves' hyperthyroidism and ophthalmopathy. TCRdb re-analysed the multiplex PCR reads in MiXCR, keeping a single row per CDR3 protein. The sample yields 500,000 to 600,000 distinct CDR3 sequences, around 20% seen once. The specimen sequenced was blood. These receptors were collected from a middle-aged man with Graves' ophthalmopathy. CDR3s include the opening cysteine and the closing phenylalanine or tryptophan. D genes are given only for firm matches. Some rows have no size entry. The others give once, few or many, or a class for an expanded clone.

V gene: TRBV18; clone size: many; J gene: TRBJ1-2; D gene: TRBD1; CDR3 protein: CASSLGTGRDYGYTF; CDR3 DNA: TGTGCCAGCTCACTAGGGACAGGGAGAGACTATGGCTACACCTTC
V gene: TRBV5-5; clone size: few; J gene: TRBJ2-2; D gene: NA; CDR3 protein: CASSFGTRYTGELFF; CDR3 DNA: TGTGCCAGCAGCTTCGGGACCCGATACACCGGGGAGCTGTTTTTT
V gene: TRBV5-1; clone size: many; J gene: TRBJ2-1; D gene: NA; CDR3 protein: CASSLSGLLHEQFF; CDR3 DNA: TGCGCCAGCAGCTTATCTGGGCTCCTCCATGAGCAGTTCTTC
V gene: TRBV3-1; clone size: NA; J gene: TRBJ1-2; D gene: NA; CDR3 protein: CASSPLTGRSGYGYTF; CDR3 DNA: TGTGCCAGCAGCCCGCTAACAGGGAGGAGTGGTTATGGCTACACCTTC
V gene: TRBV5-1; clone size: few; J gene: TRBJ2-5; D gene: NA; CDR3 protein: CASSLARSQETQYF; CDR3 DNA: TGCGCCAGCAGCTTGGCGAGGTCCCAAGAGACCCAGTACTTC
V gene: TRBV3-1; clone size: few; J gene: TRBJ1-4; D gene: NA; CDR3 protein: CASSLRVGGEKLFF; CDR3 DNA: TGTGCCAGCAGCCTCAGGGTGGGGGGTGAAAAACTGTTTTTT
V gene: TRBV7-9; clone size: few; J gene: TRBJ2-3; D gene: NA; CDR3 protein: CASSLGRTGDTQYF; CDR3 DNA: TGTGCCAGTAGCTTAGGACGAACAGGAGATACGCAGTATTTT
V gene: TRBV19; clone size: many; J gene: TRBJ1-2; D gene: TRBD1; CDR3 protein: CACRQGARGYTF; CDR3 DNA: TGTGCCTGTCGACAGGGGGCCAGAGGCTACACCTTC
V gene: TRBV6-1; clone size: NA; J gene: TRBJ1-2; D gene: TRBD1; CDR3 protein: CASSISGTGHGYTF; CDR3 DNA: TGTGCCAGCAGTATCTCCGGGACAGGTCATGGCTACACCTTC
V gene: TRBV12-3/TRBV12-4; clone size: NA; J gene: TRBJ2-2; D gene: TRBD2; CDR3 protein: CASTAPGLAGTGELFF; CDR3 DNA: TGTGCCAGCACCGCCCCGGGACTAGCGGGCACCGGGGAGCTGTTTTTT
V gene: TRBV11-2; clone size: many; J gene: TRBJ2-2; D gene: NA; CDR3 protein: CASSATGVAGELFF; CDR3 DNA: TGTGCCAGCAGCGCTACCGGGGTAGCCGGGGAGCTGTTTTTT
V gene: TRBV6-1; clone size: many; J gene: TRBJ2-3; D gene: NA; CDR3 protein: CASSELGKSSTDTQYF; CDR3 DNA: TGTGCCAGCAGTGAGCTGGGAAAGAGTAGCACAGATACGCAGTATTTT
V gene: TRBV28; clone size: many; J gene: TRBJ2-7; D gene: NA; CDR3 protein: CASSPTATYEQYF; CDR3 DNA: TGTGCCAGCAGTCCCACCGCCACCTACGAGCAGTACTTC
V gene: TRBV27; clone size: few; J gene: TRBJ1-3; D gene: NA; CDR3 protein: CASSFNSGNTIYF; CDR3 DNA: TGTGCCAGCAGTTTTAACTCTGGAAACACCATATATTTT